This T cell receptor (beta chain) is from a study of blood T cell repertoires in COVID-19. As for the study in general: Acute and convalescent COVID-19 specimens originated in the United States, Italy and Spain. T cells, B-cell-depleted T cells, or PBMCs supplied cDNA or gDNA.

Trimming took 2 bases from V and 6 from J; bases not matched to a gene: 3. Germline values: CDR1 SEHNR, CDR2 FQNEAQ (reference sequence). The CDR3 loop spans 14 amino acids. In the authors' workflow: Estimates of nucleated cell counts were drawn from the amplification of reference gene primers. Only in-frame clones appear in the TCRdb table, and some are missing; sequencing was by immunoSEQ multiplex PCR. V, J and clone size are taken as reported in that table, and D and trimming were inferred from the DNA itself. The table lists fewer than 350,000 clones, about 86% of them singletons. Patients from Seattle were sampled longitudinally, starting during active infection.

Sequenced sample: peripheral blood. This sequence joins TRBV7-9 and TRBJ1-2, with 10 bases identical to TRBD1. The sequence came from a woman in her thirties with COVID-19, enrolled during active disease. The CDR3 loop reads CASSLRGTGDGYTF. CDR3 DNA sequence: TGTGCCAGCAGCTTACGGGGGACAGGGGATGGCTACACCTTC. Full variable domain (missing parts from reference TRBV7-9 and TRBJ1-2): DTGVSQNPRHKITKRGQNVTFRCDPISEHNRLYWYRQTLGQGPEFLTYFQNEAQLEKSRLLSDRFSAERPKGSFSTLEIQRTEQGDSAMYLCASSLRGTGDGYTFGSGTRLTVV.